This TCR beta chain appears in the sequencing data of a study of metastatic and nonmetastatic thyroid tumors. The CDR3 is made up of 14 amino acids. Losses at the gene ends were 4 bases for V and 9 bases for J; bases not matched to a gene: 7. From germline, CDR1 is SGHRS and CDR2 YFSETQ. Before thyroid surgery, none of the patients had received any treatment. TCRdb reanalyzed the PCR reads via MiXCR. The table lists approximately 16,000 clones, roughly 12% of them singletons. This clone was found many times. This rearrangement joins TRBV5-1 to TRBJ2-1; the match to TRBD1 covers 10 bases. This clonotype originated in a female donor with papillary thyroid cancer or a benign thyroid nodule (not recorded which). Some clones in this sample may be carry-over from other donors' samples. What was sequenced was blood. The CDR3 protein is CASSPGQGIAEQFF. CDR3 DNA sequence: TGCGCCAGCAGCCCGGGACAGGGGATTGCTGAGCAGTTCTTC.